This TCR beta chain was recovered during a study of blood T cell repertoires in COVID-19. About the research overall: COVID-19 samples collected from the United States, Italy and Spain covered acute and convalescent phases. PBMCs, B-cell-depleted T cells, or T cells were the source of the cDNA or gDNA that made up the material.

The CDR3 runs to 13 residues. V shed 2 bases and J shed 9 bases, with 12 bases lying between them. From germline, CDR1 is SGDLS and CDR2 YYNGEE. Original data processing: Estimated nucleated cell counts came from reference gene primer amplification. The table came from immunoSEQ multiplex PCR; TCRdb's copy has only in-frame clones and leaves some out. V and J calls and clone size are given by that table; D and trimming were obtained from the DNA. The data contain some 130,000 clones, 84% of them singletons. This chain connects TRBV9 to TRBJ1-5, with a possible D match to TRBD1 (6 bases). The TCR sequence derives from a human donor in a cohort sampled during active COVID-19. The sample was peripheral blood. The DNA for the CDR3 is TGTGCCAGCAGCGTCAGCCCCAGGGGGCCCCAGCATTTT. Protein: CASSVSPRGPQHF.